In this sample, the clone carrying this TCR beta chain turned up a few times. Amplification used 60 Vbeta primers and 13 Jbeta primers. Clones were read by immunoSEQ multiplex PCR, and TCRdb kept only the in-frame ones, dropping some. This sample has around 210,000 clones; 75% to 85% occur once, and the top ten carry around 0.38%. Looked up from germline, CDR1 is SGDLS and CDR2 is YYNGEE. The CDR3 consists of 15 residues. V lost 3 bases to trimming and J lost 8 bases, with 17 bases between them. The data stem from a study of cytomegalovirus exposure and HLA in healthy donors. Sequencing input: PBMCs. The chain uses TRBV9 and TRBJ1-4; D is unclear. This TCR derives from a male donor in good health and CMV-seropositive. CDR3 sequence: CASSAEGDPDEKLFF. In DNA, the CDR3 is TGTGCCAGCAGCGCAGAGGGAGATCCGGACGAAAAACTGTTTTTT.